The clone carrying this T cell receptor beta chain was observed a few times. Its specificity is not known. Per the germline V gene, CDR1 is MNHEY and CDR2 is SVGAGI. The CDR3 spans 15 residues. V lost 4 bases, J lost 3 bases, and 16 bases lay in between. The survey-level immunoSEQ assay was used. Clones were read by immunoSEQ multiplex PCR, and TCRdb kept only the in-frame ones, dropping some. Altogether more than 85,000 clones are present, about three quarters being singletons, with the ten largest covering 1.5% to 2%. This entry comes from a study of fetal regulatory T cell absence and autoimmunity. Study-wide results and limits: Broadly similar TRB gene family usage was seen in pancreas and cord blood. In IPEX syndrome, oligoclonal enrichment was read as supporting prenatal antigen-driven autoimmunity in the pancreas. Pancreas TCRs were oligoclonally enriched versus cord blood, some clones over 95-fold.

The chain joins TRBV6-5 to TRBJ2-7; D possibly corresponds to TRBD2 (6 bases). This TCR came from a male donor with IPEX syndrome. Sequencing was performed on pancreas tissue. The DNA for the CDR3 is TGTGCCAGCAGTTCCCTATTAGCGGCAGGCTACGAGCAGTACTTC. This gives the protein CASSSLLAAGYEQYF.